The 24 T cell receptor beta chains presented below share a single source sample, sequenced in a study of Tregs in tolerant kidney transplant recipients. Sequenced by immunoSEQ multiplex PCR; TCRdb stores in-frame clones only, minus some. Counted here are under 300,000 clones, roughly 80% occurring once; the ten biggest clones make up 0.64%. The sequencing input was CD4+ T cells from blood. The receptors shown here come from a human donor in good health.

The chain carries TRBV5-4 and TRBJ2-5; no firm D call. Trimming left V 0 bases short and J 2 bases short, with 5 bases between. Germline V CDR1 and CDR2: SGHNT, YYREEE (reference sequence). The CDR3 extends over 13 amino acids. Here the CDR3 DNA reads TGTGCCAGCAGCTTGGGGCAGCAAGAGACCCAGTACTTC. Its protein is CASSLGQQETQYF.

The CDR3 coding sequence is TGTGCCAGCAGCCCCGACAGAGCCTCTGGAAACACCATATATTTT. Its protein product is CASSPDRASGNTIYF. The rearrangement uses TRBV11-2 and TRBJ1-3; tentatively, D is TRBD1 (5 bases). V lost 5 bases and J 0 bases, leaving 11 bases between the germline ends. CDR1 is SGHAT, CDR2 FQNNGV, per germline. This CDR3 comprises 15 residues.

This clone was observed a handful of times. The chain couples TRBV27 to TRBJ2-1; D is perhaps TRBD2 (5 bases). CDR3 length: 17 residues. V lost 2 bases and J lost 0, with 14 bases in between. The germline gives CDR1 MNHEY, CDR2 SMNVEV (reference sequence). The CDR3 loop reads CASSLGRVSRSYNEQFF. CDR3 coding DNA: TGTGCCAGCAGTTTAGGGCGGGTCAGCCGCTCCTACAATGAGCAGTTCTTC.

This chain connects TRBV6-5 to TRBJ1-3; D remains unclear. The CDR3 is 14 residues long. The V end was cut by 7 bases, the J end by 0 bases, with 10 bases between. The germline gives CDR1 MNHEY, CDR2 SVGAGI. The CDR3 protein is CASIDDISGNTIYF. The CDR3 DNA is TGTGCCAGCATCGATGACATCTCTGGAAACACCATATATTTT.

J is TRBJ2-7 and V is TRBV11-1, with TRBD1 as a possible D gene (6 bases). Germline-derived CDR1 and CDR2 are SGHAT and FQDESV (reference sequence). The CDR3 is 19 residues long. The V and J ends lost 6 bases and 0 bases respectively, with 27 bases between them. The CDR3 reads CASRPPGHGSTQSSYEQYF. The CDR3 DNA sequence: TGTGCCAGCAGGCCACCGGGACATGGGTCGACCCAAAGCTCCTACGAGCAGTACTTC.

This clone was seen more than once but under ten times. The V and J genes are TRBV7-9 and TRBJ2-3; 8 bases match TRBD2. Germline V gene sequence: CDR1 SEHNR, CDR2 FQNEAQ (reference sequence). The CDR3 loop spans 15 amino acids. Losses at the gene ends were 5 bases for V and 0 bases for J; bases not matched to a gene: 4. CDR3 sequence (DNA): TGTGCCAGCAGCGCGCGACTAGCGAGCACAGATACGCAGTATTTT. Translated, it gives CASSARLASTDTQYF.

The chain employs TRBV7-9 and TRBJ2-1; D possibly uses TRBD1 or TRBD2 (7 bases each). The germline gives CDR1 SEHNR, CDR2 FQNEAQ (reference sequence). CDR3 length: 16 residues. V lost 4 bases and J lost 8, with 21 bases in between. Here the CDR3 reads CASSWRRGRASDEQFF. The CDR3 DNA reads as TGTGCCAGCAGCTGGCGCAGGGGGAGGGCCAGTGATGAGCAGTTCTTC.

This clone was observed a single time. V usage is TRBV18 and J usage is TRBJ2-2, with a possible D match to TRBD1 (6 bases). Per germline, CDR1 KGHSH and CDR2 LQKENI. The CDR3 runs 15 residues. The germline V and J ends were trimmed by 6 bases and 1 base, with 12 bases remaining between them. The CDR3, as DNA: TGTGCCAGCTCTAACAGGGCCGTGAACACCGGGGAGCTGTTTTTT. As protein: CASSNRAVNTGELFF.

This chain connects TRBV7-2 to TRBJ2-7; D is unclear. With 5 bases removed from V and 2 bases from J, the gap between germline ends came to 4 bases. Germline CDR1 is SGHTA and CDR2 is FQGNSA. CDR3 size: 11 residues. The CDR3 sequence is CASSKTYEQYF. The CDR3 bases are TGTGCCAGCAGCAAGACCTACGAGCAGTACTTC.

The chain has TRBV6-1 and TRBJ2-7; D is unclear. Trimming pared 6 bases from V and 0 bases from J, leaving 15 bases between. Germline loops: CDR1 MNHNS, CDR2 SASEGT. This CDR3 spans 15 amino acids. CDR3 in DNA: TGTGCCAGCAGCCCAAGGACGGCCCTCTCCTACGAGCAGTACTTC. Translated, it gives CASSPRTALSYEQYF.

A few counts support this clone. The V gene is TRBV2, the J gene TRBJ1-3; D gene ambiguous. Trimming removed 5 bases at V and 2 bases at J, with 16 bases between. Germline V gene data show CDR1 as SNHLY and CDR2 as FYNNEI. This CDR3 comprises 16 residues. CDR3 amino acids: CASSLTPFGPGNTIYF. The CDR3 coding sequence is TGTGCCAGCAGTCTAACCCCATTCGGGCCTGGAAACACCATATATTTT.

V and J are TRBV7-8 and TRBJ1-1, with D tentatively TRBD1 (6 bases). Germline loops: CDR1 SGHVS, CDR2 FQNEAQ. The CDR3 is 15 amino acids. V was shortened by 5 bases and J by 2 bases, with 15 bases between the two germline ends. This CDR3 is CASSPGAQDNTEAFF. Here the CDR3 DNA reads TGTGCCAGCAGCCCGGGGGCGCAGGACAACACTGAAGCTTTCTTT.

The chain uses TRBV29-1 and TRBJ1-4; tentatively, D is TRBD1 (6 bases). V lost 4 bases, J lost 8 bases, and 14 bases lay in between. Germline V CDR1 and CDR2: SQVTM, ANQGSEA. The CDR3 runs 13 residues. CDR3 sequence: CSVGWGRREKLFF. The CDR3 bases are TGCAGCGTTGGGTGGGGGCGAAGGGAAAAACTGTTTTTT.

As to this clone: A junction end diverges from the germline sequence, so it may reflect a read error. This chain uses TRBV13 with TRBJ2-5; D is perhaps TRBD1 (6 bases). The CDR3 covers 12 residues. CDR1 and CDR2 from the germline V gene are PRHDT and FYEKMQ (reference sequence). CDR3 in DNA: TGTGCCAGCAGCTTAGTACAGGGTTCTTTGAACTTC. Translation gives CASSLVQGSLNF.

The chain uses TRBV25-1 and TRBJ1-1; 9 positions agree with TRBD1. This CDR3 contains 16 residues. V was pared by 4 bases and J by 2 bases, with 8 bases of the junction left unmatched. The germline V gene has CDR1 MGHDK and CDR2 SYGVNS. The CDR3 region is CASSVTGGAGNTEAFF. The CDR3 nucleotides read TGTGCCAGCAGTGTAACAGGGGGCGCGGGTAACACTGAAGCTTTCTTT.

The CDR3: CASSPIYEQYF. The CDR3 nucleotides read TGTGCCAGCAGTCCTATCTACGAGCAGTACTTC. The chain carries TRBV2 and TRBJ2-7; unclear D gene. Per the germline V gene, CDR1 is SNHLY and CDR2 is FYNNEI. The CDR3 is 11 amino acids. V lost 5 bases to trimming and J lost 3 bases, with 5 bases between them.

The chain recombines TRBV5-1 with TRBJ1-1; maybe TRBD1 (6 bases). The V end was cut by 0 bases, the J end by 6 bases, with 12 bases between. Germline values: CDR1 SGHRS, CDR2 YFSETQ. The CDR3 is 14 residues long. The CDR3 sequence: CASSLGNRVAEAFF. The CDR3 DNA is TGCGCCAGCAGCTTGGGGAACAGGGTCGCTGAAGCTTTCTTT.

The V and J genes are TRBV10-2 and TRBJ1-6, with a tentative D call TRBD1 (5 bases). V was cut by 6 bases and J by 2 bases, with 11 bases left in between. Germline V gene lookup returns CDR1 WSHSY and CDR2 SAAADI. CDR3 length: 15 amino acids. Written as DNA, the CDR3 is TGCGCCAGCAGGAAGACCAGGGCCTATAATTCACCCCTCCACTTT. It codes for CASRKTRAYNSPLHF.

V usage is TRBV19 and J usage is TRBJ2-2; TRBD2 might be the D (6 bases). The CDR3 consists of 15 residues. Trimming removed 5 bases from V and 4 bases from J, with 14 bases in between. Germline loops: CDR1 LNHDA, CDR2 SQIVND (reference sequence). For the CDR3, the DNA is TGTGCCAGTAGTTCCGCCGGACTACTCACCGGGGAGCTGTTTTTT. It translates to CASSSAGLLTGELFF. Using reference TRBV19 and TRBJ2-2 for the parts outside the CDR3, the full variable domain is DGGITQSPKYLFRKEGQNVTLSCEQNLNHDAMYWYRQDPGQGLRLIYYSQIVNDFQKGDIAEGYSVSREKKESFPLTVTSAQKNPTAFYLCASSSAGLLTGELFFGEGSRLTVL.

In DNA, the CDR3 is TGTGCCTGGGTGGAGGGAAGTGGGAGGGAGGGTGAGCAGTTCTTC. It codes for CAWVEGSGREGEQFF. The chain has TRBV30 and TRBJ2-1; 7 bases line up with TRBD2. The germline V gene encodes CDR1 GTSNPN and CDR2 SVGIG (reference sequence). The CDR3 is 15 amino acids. Trimming removed 5 bases from V and 9 bases from J; junction bases left unmatched: 16.

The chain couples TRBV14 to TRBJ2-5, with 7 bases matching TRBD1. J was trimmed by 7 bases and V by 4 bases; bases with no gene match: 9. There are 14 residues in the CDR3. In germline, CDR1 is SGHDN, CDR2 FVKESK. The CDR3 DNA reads TGTGCCAGCAGCCTGACAGGGACGAGTGGGACCCAGTACTTC. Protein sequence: CASSLTGTSGTQYF.

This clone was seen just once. This CDR3 is CASSQLAFTNTGELFF. Written as DNA, the CDR3 is TGCGCCAGCAGTCAATTAGCGTTTACGAACACCGGGGAGCTGTTTTTT. V is TRBV23-1 and J is TRBJ2-2; D might be TRBD2 (5 bases). TRBV23-1 falls under the ORF class, with uncertain function. V was pared by 1 base and J by 0 bases, with 9 bases between. The CDR3 totals 16 residues.

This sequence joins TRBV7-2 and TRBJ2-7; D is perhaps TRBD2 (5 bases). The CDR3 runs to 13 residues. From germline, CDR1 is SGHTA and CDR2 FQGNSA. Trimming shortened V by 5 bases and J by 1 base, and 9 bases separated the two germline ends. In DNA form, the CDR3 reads TGTGCCAGCAGCGTGGACTTTTCCTACGAGCAGTACTTC. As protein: CASSVDFSYEQYF.

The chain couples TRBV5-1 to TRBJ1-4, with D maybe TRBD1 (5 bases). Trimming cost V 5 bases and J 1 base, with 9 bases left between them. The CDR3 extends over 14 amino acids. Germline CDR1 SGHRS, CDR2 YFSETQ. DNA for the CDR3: TGCGCCAGCAGTCAGGGAGGAACTAATGAAAAACTGTTTTTT. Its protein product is CASSQGGTNEKLFF. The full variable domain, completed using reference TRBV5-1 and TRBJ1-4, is KAGVTQTPRYLIKTRGQQVTLSCSPISGHRSVSWYQQTPGQGLQFLFEYFSETQRNKGNFPGRFSGRQFSNSRSEMNVSTLELGDSALYLCASSQGGTNEKLFFGSGTQLSVL.